These T cell receptor beta chains were read from a single sample in a study of spatial heterogeneity in lung cancer. TCRdb used MiXCR to reprocess the 5' RACE reads, holding one entry per CDR3 protein. The profile covers 1,600 or so distinct CDR3 sequences, with about 5% appearing a single time and 25% to 35% taken by the ten largest. The sequencing here drew on lung tumor tissue, taken at surgery. The origin of the receptors is a male donor with early-stage non-small cell lung cancer. CDR3s include the opening cysteine and the closing phenylalanine or tryptophan. D genes are given only for firm matches. Part of the rows lack a size; the others show once, few, many or a class for expanded clones.

size: medium-sized; J: TRBJ1-2; V: TRBV7-2; D: -; CDR3: CASSHSHGGWSYGYTF; DNA: TGTGCCAGCAGCCATAGTCATGGGGGATGGTCTTATGGCTACACCTTC
size: medium-sized; J: TRBJ2-3; V: TRBV6-1; D: TRBD2; CDR3: CASRGLADTQYF; DNA: TGTGCCAGCAGGGGACTAGCGGATACGCAGTATTTT
size: medium-sized; J: TRBJ2-1; V: TRBV7-2; D: -; CDR3: CASSLEGGAYNEQFF; DNA: TGTGCCAGCAGCTTAGAAGGGGGGGCTTACAATGAGCAGTTCTTC
size: medium-sized; J: TRBJ2-3; V: TRBV29-1; D: -; CDR3: CSVVRDTQYF; DNA: TGCAGCGTTGTAAGGGATACGCAGTATTTT
size: -; J: TRBJ2-2; V: TRBV6-4; D: -; CDR3: CASSVDRAGELFF; DNA: TGTGCCAGCAGTGTAGACCGGGCCGGGGAGCTGTTTTTT
size: -; J: TRBJ2-7; V: TRBV11-1; D: -; CDR3: CASSLGRTASSYEQYF; DNA: TGTGCCAGCAGCTTAGGCCGGACGGCGAGCTCCTACGAGCAGTACTTC
size: medium-sized; J: TRBJ2-3; V: TRBV28; D: -; CDR3: CASTPRGISTDTQYF; DNA: TGTGCCAGCACCCCTCGGGGGATCAGCACAGATACGCAGTATTTT
size: medium-sized; J: TRBJ2-5; V: TRBV4-3; D: -; CDR3: CASKDSYQETQYF; DNA: TGCGCCAGCAAGGACAGCTACCAAGAGACCCAGTACTTC
size: medium-sized; J: TRBJ2-2; V: TRBV9; D: -; CDR3: CASSSLGARNTGELFF; DNA: TGTGCCAGCAGCTCCTTGGGGGCGCGAAACACCGGGGAGCTGTTTTTT
size: medium-sized; J: TRBJ2-1; V: TRBV5-6; D: -; CDR3: CASSPGQGSSYNEQFF; DNA: TGTGCCAGCAGCCCGGGGCAGGGGAGCTCCTACAATGAGCAGTTCTTC
size: -; J: TRBJ2-7; V: TRBV29-1; D: -; CDR3: CSVEGRIQGEQYF; DNA: TGCAGCGTTGAAGGTCGAATTCAGGGCGAGCAGTACTTC
size: medium-sized; J: TRBJ2-1; V: TRBV18; D: -; CDR3: CASSPGTLNEQFF; DNA: TGTGCCAGCTCGCCCGGGACTCTGAATGAGCAGTTCTTC
size: medium-sized; J: TRBJ1-5; V: TRBV18; D: TRBD1; CDR3: CASSIGTGSQPQHF; DNA: TGTGCCAGCTCAATCGGGACAGGGAGTCAGCCCCAGCATTTT
size: medium-sized; J: TRBJ1-2; V: TRBV20-1; D: -; CDR3: CSARDRAGEGYGYTF; DNA: TGCAGTGCTAGAGATCGCGCAGGGGAAGGCTATGGCTACACCTTC
size: -; J: TRBJ2-4; V: TRBV13; D: TRBD1; CDR3: CASSQAVSGTGGAGIQYF; DNA: TGTGCCAGCAGCCAAGCGGTCTCCGGGACAGGGGGCGCGGGCATTCAGTACTTC
size: medium-sized; J: TRBJ2-5; V: TRBV20-1; D: -; CDR3: CSARGPPVAGGAQYF; DNA: TGCAGTGCTAGAGGCCCTCCGGTGGCCGGCGGGGCCCAGTACTTC
size: large; J: TRBJ2-6; V: TRBV11-2; D: -; CDR3: CASSLGTVPGSGANVLTF; DNA: TGTGCCAGCAGCTTAGGGACGGTCCCGGGGTCTGGGGCCAACGTCCTGACTTTC
size: medium-sized; J: TRBJ2-6; V: TRBV5-1; D: -; CDR3: CASSLRSGANVLTF; DNA: TGCGCCAGCAGCTTGCGCTCTGGGGCCAACGTCCTGACTTTC
size: -; J: TRBJ2-2; V: TRBV6-2/TRBV6-3; D: -; CDR3: CASSYSSTGELFF; DNA: TGTGCCAGCAGTTACTCATCGACCGGGGAGCTGTTTTTT
size: -; J: TRBJ2-2; V: TRBV15; D: -; CDR3: CATERGFNTGELFF; DNA: TGTGCCACTGAGAGGGGTTTTAACACCGGGGAGCTGTTTTTT
size: medium-sized; J: TRBJ2-2; V: TRBV7-3; D: TRBD2; CDR3: CASSAGLAGGRGTGELFF; DNA: TGTGCCAGCAGCGCGGGACTAGCGGGGGGCCGCGGCACCGGGGAGCTGTTTTTT
size: medium-sized; J: TRBJ1-4; V: TRBV11-3; D: TRBD1; CDR3: CASSLCFGQGAGSNEKLFF; DNA: TGTGCCAGCAGCTTATGTTTCGGACAGGGGGCAGGATCTAATGAAAAACTGTTTTTT
size: many; J: TRBJ2-7; V: TRBV15; D: -; CDR3: CATSAGASYEQYF; DNA: TGTGCCACCAGCGCAGGGGCCTCCTACGAGCAGTACTTC
size: medium-sized; J: TRBJ2-2; V: TRBV2; D: TRBD1; CDR3: CASEDRGSGELFF; DNA: TGTGCCAGCGAGGACAGGGGATCCGGGGAGCTGTTTTTT
size: medium-sized; J: TRBJ2-4; V: TRBV27; D: -; CDR3: CASSLAWQGMNIQYF; DNA: TGTGCCAGCAGTTTAGCTTGGCAGGGGATGAACATTCAGTACTTC
size: medium-sized; J: TRBJ2-2; V: TRBV28; D: TRBD2; CDR3: CASSRTSENTGELFF; DNA: TGTGCCAGCAGTCGGACTAGCGAGAACACCGGGGAGCTGTTTTTT
size: large; J: TRBJ2-2; V: TRBV7-2; D: TRBD2; CDR3: CASSRGGDSTGELFF; DNA: TGTGCCAGCAGCCGCGGGGGGGACTCTACCGGGGAGCTGTTTTTT
size: medium-sized; J: TRBJ1-3; V: TRBV7-9; D: -; CDR3: CASRPRGDGNTIYF; DNA: TGTGCCAGCAGGCCCCGGGGGGACGGAAACACCATATATTTT
size: medium-sized; J: TRBJ2-7; V: TRBV28; D: -; CDR3: CASQGSVVWTYEQYF; DNA: TGTGCCAGCCAGGGCTCTGTGGTCTGGACCTACGAGCAGTACTTC
size: medium-sized; J: TRBJ2-7; V: TRBV20-1; D: -; CDR3: CSASRGSYEQYF; DNA: TGCAGTGCTAGTCGAGGTTCCTACGAGCAGTACTTC
size: many; J: TRBJ2-7; V: TRBV3-1; D: TRBD2; CDR3: CASSLAGVYEQYF; DNA: TGTGCCAGCAGCCTAGCGGGAGTATACGAGCAGTACTTC